The T cell receptor beta chain under discussion was sequenced for a study of post-analysis software for immune sequencing data. Study-wide findings and caveats: Five or six TRBV segments were significantly more frequent in patients than in controls. TRBV5-6, TRBV5-1 and TRBV20-1 were among these segments.

Researchers reported that TCR beta cDNA libraries carried unique molecular identifiers. The authors obtained roughly 500,000 cDNA molecules from around 0.96 to 9.9 million T cells. Using its own MiXCR run on the PCR reads, TCRdb lists one record per CDR3 protein. Of approximately 630,000 distinct CDR3 sequences in the sample, 59% were seen once. On this clonotype: Its antigen is currently unknown.

V was clipped by 0 bases and J by 7 bases, with 10 bases between them. The CDR3 has 14 amino acids. Germline CDR1 is ENHRY and CDR2 is SYGVKD. The rearrangement joins TRBV10-3 to TRBJ1-5; TRBD1 is a possible D gene (6 bases). The sample taken for sequencing was blood. The receptor's source is a girl aged 2 to 9 with multiple sclerosis. The DNA of the CDR3 is TGTGCCATCAGTGAGTCGGCCAGGGGCCAGCCCCAGCATTTT. The encoded protein is CAISESARGQPQHF.